Below, one T cell receptor (beta chain) is given with its context. As for treatment: approximately 18 received Ad26.COV2.S at low or high dose, single or two shots; five or six received placebo; per-sample allocation not given. It was on day 63 after the first vaccine or placebo injection that samples were taken. An Ad26 vector expressing Wuhan-strain SARS-CoV-2 spike served as the vaccine. Only in-frame clones appear in the TCRdb table, and some are missing; sequencing was by immunoSEQ multiplex PCR. Of a few hundred thousand clones in the sample, about 83% are singletons; the top ten hold nearly 7.5%. This sample was taken from a study of Ad26.COV2.S vaccination and SARS-CoV-2 variants. Turning to the study itself: A COV1001 Ad26.COV2.S trial-arm participant provided the sample.

Per the germline V gene, CDR1 is KGHSH and CDR2 is LQKENI. Trimming removed 5 bases at V and 4 bases at J, with 20 bases between. The CDR3 length is 16 residues. The origin of this receptor is a person aged 18-65 years who received the Ad26.COV2.S COVID-19 vaccine or a placebo. The rearrangement joins TRBV18 to TRBJ2-5; D perhaps matches TRBD1 (5 bases). This material consisted of peripheral blood, taken in a trial of Ad26.COV2.S vaccine versus placebo. The CDR3 is CASSAEQPRVGETQYF. CDR3 in DNA: TGTGCCAGCTCAGCGGAACAACCCAGGGTAGGAGAGACCCAGTACTTC.